This T cell receptor beta chain was sequenced for a study of T cells in Graves' hyperthyroidism and ophthalmopathy. Overall study results and limits: A model of 13 V-J pairs discriminated ophthalmopathy from stable hyperthyroidism. Researchers found most expanded thyroid clonotypes above 0.001 in blood as well.

What was amplified from RNA transcripts were TCR beta CDR3 regions. Primed by the HTBI set, a first-round RT-PCR was run on the TCR CDR3. MiXCR was run by TCRdb on the multiplex PCR reads, yielding one entry per CDR3 protein. The sample shows 300,000 or so distinct CDR3 sequences, approximately 16% of them seen only once. Patients between 18 and 65 years old had hyperthyroidism, newly diagnosed and lasting under 2 months. Orbital computed tomography, thyroid ultrasound, serum thyroxine and TRAb, and clinical symptoms together informed the diagnoses. This clonotype was seen more than once but under ten times. The antigen is undetermined. What was sequenced was blood. The TCR originated in a man aged 25-45 years with Graves' hyperthyroidism.

The DNA of the CDR3 is TGTGCCAGCAGCTTAGTAACTAGTAAGAATGAGCAGTTCTTC. Translating gives CASSLVTSKNEQFF. The rearrangement uses TRBV7-9 and TRBJ2-1, with D tentatively TRBD2 (5 bases). CDR3 length: 14 amino acids. The V end was cut by 1 base, the J end by 7 bases, with 11 bases between. Per the germline V gene, CDR1 is SEHNR and CDR2 is FQNEAQ (reference sequence).